Sequencing of this T cell receptor (beta chain) was carried out in a study of response to subunit inactivated influenza vaccine. TCRdb recomputed calls from the RT-PCR reads with MiXCR, one row per CDR3 protein. The data show roughly 790,000 distinct CDR3 sequences, 21% seen once. V gave up 0 bases and J gave up 0 bases, with 6 bases separating them. The germline gives CDR1 LGHNA, CDR2 YNFKEQ. The CDR3 loop spans 14 amino acids. V and J are TRBV4-2 and TRBJ2-7; no reliable D call. Sequencing used PBMCs from blood, obtained less than 6 days after vaccination. The sequence was obtained from a man aged 50 to 59 who received an inactivated influenza vaccine. Written as DNA, the CDR3 is TGTGCCAGCAGCCAAGAGGGCGGCTCCTACGAGCAGTACTTC. Its translation: CASSQEGGSYEQYF.